Reported below is one T cell receptor beta chain. V gave up 4 bases and J gave up 5 bases; unmatched junction bases: 1. CDR3 length: 13 amino acids. Germline assignment: CDR1 MNHEY and CDR2 SMNVEV (reference sequence). This sample stems from a study of blood T cell repertoires in COVID-19. Libraries were prepared by immunoSEQ multiplex PCR; TCRdb keeps only in-frame clonotypes and omits some of them. The sample includes 150,000 to 200,000 clones, approximately 86% of them seen just once. What was sequenced was peripheral blood. The TCR sequence derives from a man aged 60 to 69 with acute or convalescent COVID-19. The gene calls are TRBV27 and TRBJ2-5, with TRBD1 matching 10 bases. The CDR3 reads CASSWTGGETQYF. In nucleotides, the CDR3 is TGTGCCAGCAGTTGGACAGGGGGGGAGACCCAGTACTTC.